Reported below is one T cell receptor (beta chain). In the source study's methods: For nucleated cells, counts were estimated from reference gene primer amplification. Here immunoSEQ multiplex PCR was the method, and the copy in TCRdb shows in-frame clones only, minus some. V and J calls and clone size follow that table, whereas D and trimming were derived from the DNA. The sample records over 200,000 clones, over 75% being singletons. These data come from a study of blood T cell repertoires in COVID-19. Study details: T cells, B-cell-depleted T cells, or PBMCs provided the cDNA or gDNA that served as material.

Germline CDR1 KGHDR, CDR2 SFDVKD. The CDR3 has 15 amino acids. The V gene lost 1 base and the J gene lost 3 bases, with 11 bases spanning the gap. Across over 20 US areas, participants ranged in age from 18 to 89 years. Cohort allocation depended upon clinical history that participants reported. This TCR was sampled from a man younger than 35 who had recovered from COVID-19. V and J are TRBV24-1 and TRBJ2-5, with D perhaps TRBD1 (6 bases). Source material: PBMCs or T cells enriched from blood (not recorded which). DNA for the CDR3: TGTGCCACCAGTGATTTCAGGGCAGGGGAAGAGACCCAGTACTTC. This encodes CATSDFRAGEETQYF.